This TCR beta chain was documented in a study of cytomegalovirus exposure and HLA in healthy donors. Study as a whole: Among the approximately 400 donors who were genotyped, about 80% fell in the genetic ancestry cluster that is associated with self-reported Caucasian donors.

Study-level findings and limits: In a later analysis, most CMV-associated TCR beta chains appeared HLA-restricted. Three CMV-associated chains were confirmed in vitro to be specific for CMV antigens.

The CDR3 has 15 residues. The trim removed 5 bases at V and 6 bases at J, leaving 6 bases unmatched. In germline, CDR1 is MNHEY, CDR2 SMNVEV (reference sequence). Worth noting for this clone: The target antigen is unknown.

The PCR made use of 60 Vbeta and 13 Jbeta primers. Assay: immunoSEQ multiplex PCR; the TCRdb copy retains only in-frame clones and omits some. The sample holds roughly 100,000 clones, over 60% seen once. Though probably carrying unrecorded immune exposures, donors were nominally healthy at sampling. The origin of this receptor is a male donor in good health and CMV-seropositive. The sample was PBMCs. The V call is TRBV27, the J call TRBJ2-1; TRBD2 matches at 11 bases. The CDR3 bases are TGTGCCAGCAGTCTACGACTAGCGGGACCCAATGAGCAGTTCTTC. It yields the protein CASSLRLAGPNEQFF.